The present T cell receptor beta chain was sequenced within a study of circulating and synovial CD4+ cells in juvenile arthritis. Germline V lookup: CDR1 SGHTA, CDR2 FQGNSA. The CDR3 runs 16 residues. The germline V and J ends were trimmed by 1 base and 1 base, with 10 bases remaining between them. The method was immunoSEQ multiplex PCR; TCRdb's version includes in-frame clones alone and lacks a portion of them. Of tens of thousands of clones listed, about 95% were seen once; the top ten hold roughly 0.2%. The chain is built from TRBV7-2 and TRBJ2-2; the D gene is possibly TRBD2 (5 bases). Sequencing was performed on CD4+ T cells from blood. The TCR sequence derives from a human donor with juvenile idiopathic arthritis. CDR3 nucleotides: TGTGCCAGCAGCTTAGTCCCAGCGGAGAACACCGGGGAGCTGTTTTTT. Translated: CASSLVPAENTGELFF.